This section outlines one TCR beta chain sequence together with its context. Gene names denote mouse genes. The DNA ends 4 residues before the CDR3 does, and the rest of the CDR3 is filled in from the germline J gene. Other DNA sequences in the same sample also yield this CDR3. This record comes from a study of CD8+ T cells in alopecia areata. Study overall: Female C3H/HeJ mice aged about 7-10 weeks received skin from roughly 6-13-month-old C3H/HeJ donors with spontaneous alopecia.

The CDR3 totals 15 residues. Trimming stripped 1 base from V and 0 bases from J, with 9 bases between. The germline V gene has CDR1 FNHDT and CDR2 SITEND (reference sequence). A panel of CD4, CD8alpha, NKG2D, NKG2ACE and other markers served to sort pooled cutaneous lymph node cells. Once RNA had been extracted, it was reverse transcribed into cDNA to act as the sequencing template. Sequenced by immunoSEQ multiplex PCR; TCRdb stores in-frame clones only, minus some. The repertoire consists of around 300,000 clones, none detected only once. The chain has TRBV19 and TRBJ2-3, with D possibly matching TRBD2 (7 bases). The TCR comes from a C3H/HeJ mouse with alopecia areata. This strain has MHC haplotype H2-k. The sample taken for sequencing was CD4+ T cells sorted from a lymph node. The CDR3 sequence: CASSIRGGSAETLYF. CDR3 bases read: TGTGCCAGCAGTATAAGGGGGGGTAGTGCAGAA. Complete variable domain (other parts from reference TRBV19 and TRBJ2-3): GGIITQTPKFLIGQEGQKLTLKCQQNFNHDTMYWYRQDSGKGLRLIYYSITENDLQKGDLSEGYDASREKKSSFSLTVTSAQKNEMAVFLCASSIRGGSAETLYFGSGTRLTVL.